This T cell receptor (beta chain) was identified in a study of regulatory T cells in long-lasting Graves disease (dated by TCRdb to the early 2020s). Regarding the study in general: Persistent Graves' disease meant more than 5 years of antithyroid drug treatment with TSH receptor autoantibodies that stayed positive. This study used TCR sequencing and RNA sequencing of peripheral blood to compare persistent Graves' disease patients against newly diagnosed Graves' disease patients. The study took place in China and was registered as a clinical trial. A total of 35 or so samples underwent TCR sequencing: about 13 from persistent and roughly 20 from newly diagnosed Graves' disease patients. On average, persistent Graves' disease patients in the clinical cohort had been on antithyroid drugs for about 10.3 years.

The time point label, as the study defines it: persistent/refractory GD, antithyroid drugs over 5 years with positive TRAb. For both TCR sequencing and RNA sequencing, RNA was extracted from PBMCs in TRIzol. Graves' disease was diagnosed according to American Thyroid Association guidelines. Recruitment of patients was carried out at an endocrinology department in Xi'an, China. From each patient, about 9 milliliters of peripheral blood was collected into an EDTA anticoagulant tube. PBMCs were isolated by Ficoll Paque Plus density gradient separation without further T cell sorting. RNA quality was checked with an Agilent 2100 Bioanalyzer and agarose gel, and concentration with a NanoDrop 2000. Receptor libraries were prepared by multiplex PCR. The data were produced on an Illumina HiSeq 4000. CDR3 regions were amplified by Arm-PCR with iRepertoire HTBI primers to construct TCR beta libraries. Before sequencing, the PCR products went through gel purification. The original pipeline was this. A total of fewer than 70 TRBV and approximately 13 TRBJ segments were identified across samples and were used for gene usage analysis of CDR3 amino acid clonotypes. Filtered high-quality paired reads were merged into contigs using COPE and FqMerger. BLAST was used to align contigs to IMGT TRBV, TRBD and TRBJ reference genes, and CDR3 was defined according to IMGT. Any clonotype with a frequency above 0.1% was counted as a highly expanded clone. Repertoire diversity was measured by Shannon entropy, and V-J evenness by the Gini coefficient. A clonotype found in more than one individual was treated as public. TCRdb reran the public reads through fastp at Q25 and MiXCR, keeping productive beta chains. Merged by CDR3 protein, the rows form single entries marked with the most common genes and DNA. TCRdb's processing, not the study's, gives the V and J calls here. This sample comprises roughly 450,000 distinct CDR3 sequences, about 20% of them detected only once. The top ten constitute over 7.5% of the sample.

Details on this clonotype: This clone's antigen is unknown. No quality values exist for individual bases; no much larger clone is one base distant.

Including cysteine and phenylalanine, the CDR3 has 17 amino acids. Only the CDR3 part of the read is kept: 51 bases, read in frame from the first base. CDR1 and CDR2, per the germline V gene, are SGHTA and FQGNSA. V loses 5 bases, J loses 0 bases, and the germline ends lie 17 bases apart. Study-wide findings and limitations: The small sample size was acknowledged by the authors as a limitation that may reduce accuracy. Persistent disease showed preferential use of TRBV28, TRBJ1-2 and TRBJ2-5, whereas newly diagnosed disease favored TRBV20-1 and TRBJ2-1. Lower TCR Shannon entropy and fewer highly expanded clones were observed in persistent Graves' disease patients than in newly diagnosed patients, which suggested clonal expansion. Only the TCR beta chain was sequenced and analyzed. Because the primary lesion, thyroid tissue, could not be accessed, the study looked at peripheral blood alone. More public clonotypes were shared among persistent patients (2,741) than among newly diagnosed patients (966).

This TCR was sampled from a female donor with Graves disease. Sequenced material: peripheral blood mononuclear cells (PBMCs), taken when the disease was refractory, from a patient treated with antithyroid drugs. The chain joins TRBV7-2 to TRBJ1-5; a weak D assignment points to TRBD1 (6 bases agree). The nucleotides are TGTGCCAGCAGCGGACGTCAGGGGCCAAATAGCAATCAGCCCCAGCATTTT. This encodes CASSGRQGPNSNQPQHF.